The rows below give T cell receptor beta chains drawn from one sample of a study of beta chain features in type 1 diabetes. Sequencing used immunoSEQ multiplex PCR; TCRdb keeps in-frame clones, though not all of them. The sample records more than 300,000 clones, about 14% being singletons. Sequenced input: naive CD4+ T cells from blood. The receptor set was obtained from a woman under 30 in good health. Each CDR3 is given with its conserved first and last residue. The D gene is left open where the match is weak. Part of the rows lack a size; the others show once, few, many or a class for expanded clones.

clone size: -
V gene: TRBV5-1
J gene: TRBJ2-1
D gene: TRBD2
CDR3 protein: CAAREGGGNEQFF
CDR3 DNA: TGCGCCGCCAGGGAGGGCGGGGGCAATGAGCAGTTCTTC

clone size: -
V gene: TRBV28
J gene: TRBJ2-5
D gene: -
CDR3 protein: CASSDAAQYF
CDR3 DNA: TGTGCCAGCAGCGACGCGGCCCAGTACTTC

clone size: few
V gene: TRBV7-9
J gene: TRBJ2-7
D gene: -
CDR3 protein: CASSLQEFYEQYF
CDR3 DNA: TGTGCCAGCAGCCTACAGGAGTTCTACGAGCAGTACTTC

clone size: few
V gene: TRBV5-4
J gene: TRBJ2-3
D gene: TRBD2
CDR3 protein: CASSLVSGRWDTQYF
CDR3 DNA: TGTGCCAGCAGCTTGGTTAGCGGGAGATGGGATACGCAGTATTTT

clone size: few
V gene: TRBV30
J gene: TRBJ2-3
D gene: TRBD2
CDR3 protein: CAWEGTSGSTDTQYF
CDR3 DNA: TGTGCCTGGGAAGGGACTAGCGGGAGTACAGATACGCAGTATTTT

clone size: -
V gene: TRBV29-1
J gene: TRBJ1-5
D gene: -
CDR3 protein: CSVYRSNQPQHF
CDR3 DNA: TGCAGCGTTTACAGGAGCAATCAGCCCCAGCATTTT

clone size: few
V gene: TRBV21-1
J gene: TRBJ1-3
D gene: -
CDR3 protein: CASSPHRLNSGNTIYF
CDR3 DNA: TGTGCCAGCAGCCCACACCGCTTAAACTCTGGAAACACCATATATTTT

clone size: -
V gene: TRBV19
J gene: TRBJ1-5
D gene: TRBD1
CDR3 protein: CASGGTAYSNQPQHF
CDR3 DNA: TGTGCCAGTGGGGGGACAGCTTATAGCAATCAGCCCCAGCATTTT

clone size: -
V gene: TRBV14
J gene: TRBJ1-5
D gene: -
CDR3 protein: CASSQGRRGTGVNQPQHF
CDR3 DNA: TGTGCCAGCAGCCAAGGGCGACGGGGGACGGGGGTCAATCAGCCCCAGCATTTT

clone size: -
V gene: TRBV5-6
J gene: TRBJ2-1
D gene: TRBD2
CDR3 protein: CASSPLQLAGGDNEQFF
CDR3 DNA: TGTGCCAGCAGCCCCCTCCAACTAGCGGGAGGAGACAATGAGCAGTTCTTC

clone size: -
V gene: TRBV30
J gene: TRBJ2-7
D gene: TRBD1
CDR3 protein: CAWTNDRVEHYF
CDR3 DNA: TGTGCCTGGACCAATGACAGGGTTGAACATTACTTC

clone size: few
V gene: TRBV11-2
J gene: TRBJ2-5
D gene: -
CDR3 protein: CASSLLSGDQETQYF
CDR3 DNA: TGTGCCAGCAGCTTATTGTCCGGGGACCAAGAGACCCAGTACTTC

clone size: -
V gene: TRBV4-1
J gene: TRBJ1-5
D gene: -
CDR3 protein: CASSQAQGSNQPQHF
CDR3 DNA: TGCGCCAGCAGCCAAGCACAGGGCAGCAATCAGCCCCAGCATTTT

clone size: few
V gene: TRBV6-5
J gene: TRBJ2-3
D gene: TRBD1
CDR3 protein: CASRGQGISTDTQYF
CDR3 DNA: TGTGCCAGCAGGGGACAGGGAATTAGCACAGATACGCAGTATTTT

clone size: -
V gene: TRBV6-5
J gene: TRBJ2-3
D gene: -
CDR3 protein: CASSFRGVPDTQYF
CDR3 DNA: TGTGCCAGCAGTTTTAGGGGTGTCCCAGATACGCAGTATTTT

clone size: -
V gene: TRBV6-5
J gene: TRBJ2-3
D gene: TRBD2
CDR3 protein: CASSSRGGFTDTQYF
CDR3 DNA: TGTGCCAGCAGCTCCCGGGGGGGATTCACAGATACGCAGTATTTT

clone size: -
V gene: TRBV5-1
J gene: TRBJ2-1
D gene: -
CDR3 protein: CASSSSDSNEQFF
CDR3 DNA: TGCGCCAGCAGCTCAAGCGATAGCAATGAGCAGTTCTTC

clone size: few
V gene: TRBV9
J gene: TRBJ2-7
D gene: TRBD1
CDR3 protein: CASSSRQGEQYF
CDR3 DNA: TGTGCCAGCAGCTCCAGACAGGGCGAGCAGTACTTC

clone size: -
V gene: TRBV7-8
J gene: TRBJ1-5
D gene: -
CDR3 protein: CASSLTGRNQPQHF
CDR3 DNA: TGTGCCAGCAGCTTAACAGGGCGCAATCAGCCCCAGCATTTT

clone size: -
V gene: TRBV29-1
J gene: TRBJ2-1
D gene: -
CDR3 protein: CSLTRASLFNEQFF
CDR3 DNA: TGCAGCTTGACCAGGGCCTCCCTCTTCAATGAGCAGTTCTTC

clone size: few
V gene: TRBV18
J gene: TRBJ2-5
D gene: TRBD1
CDR3 protein: CASSPWDSQETQYF
CDR3 DNA: TGTGCCAGCTCACCGTGGGACAGCCAAGAGACCCAGTACTTC

clone size: few
V gene: TRBV9
J gene: TRBJ2-2
D gene: TRBD2
CDR3 protein: CASKGGRRTGELFF
CDR3 DNA: TGTGCCAGCAAAGGCGGGAGACGGACCGGGGAGCTGTTTTTT

clone size: few
V gene: TRBV30
J gene: TRBJ2-3
D gene: -
CDR3 protein: CAWTLGGDTQYF
CDR3 DNA: TGTGCCTGGACCCTAGGAGGAGATACGCAGTATTTT

clone size: few
V gene: TRBV15
J gene: TRBJ2-5
D gene: TRBD2
CDR3 protein: CATSRDTLAGGETQYF
CDR3 DNA: TGTGCCACCAGCAGAGACACACTAGCGGGAGGTGAGACCCAGTACTTC

clone size: few
V gene: TRBV28
J gene: TRBJ2-7
D gene: TRBD1
CDR3 protein: CASSLSGQGAYEQYF
CDR3 DNA: TGTGCCAGCAGTTTATCGGGACAGGGGGCGTACGAGCAGTACTTC

clone size: -
V gene: TRBV29-1
J gene: TRBJ2-2
D gene: TRBD2
CDR3 protein: CSVGSGSTGELFF
CDR3 DNA: TGCAGCGTGGGGAGCGGGAGCACCGGGGAGCTGTTTTTT

clone size: -
V gene: TRBV29-1
J gene: TRBJ1-1
D gene: TRBD1
CDR3 protein: CSVGQGNVLDTEAFF
CDR3 DNA: TGCAGCGTTGGACAGGGGAATGTGTTGGACACTGAAGCTTTCTTT

clone size: -
V gene: TRBV27
J gene: TRBJ1-2
D gene: -
CDR3 protein: CASSSGYGYTF
CDR3 DNA: TGTGCCAGCAGTTCAGGGTATGGCTACACCTTC

clone size: few
V gene: TRBV28
J gene: TRBJ2-3
D gene: TRBD2
CDR3 protein: CASSPTSATDTQYF
CDR3 DNA: TGTGCCAGCAGCCCGACTAGCGCAACAGATACGCAGTATTTT